This T cell receptor (beta chain) was identified in a study of response to subunit inactivated influenza vaccine. Per germline, CDR1 GTSNPN and CDR2 SVGIG (reference sequence). This CDR3 spans 14 amino acids. V was pared by 0 bases and J by 4 bases, with 12 bases between. Note on this clonotype: Its target is unknown.

TCRdb passed the RT-PCR reads through MiXCR, listing each CDR3 protein once. The sample gives about 190,000 distinct CDR3 sequences, over 13% of which show up once; 26% is in the top ten. The study's findings and limits: There was a suggestion from the authors that each seasonal influenza vaccination recruits few new T cells.

The genes are TRBV30 and TRBJ2-5; D is unclear. This receptor was taken from a middle-aged man who received an inactivated influenza vaccine. The material was CD8+ T cells sorted from PBMCs, obtained 5 days after vaccination. This chain's CDR3 is CAWSVEWARETQYF. In DNA, the CDR3 is TGTGCCTGGAGTGTAGAATGGGCCCGAGAGACCCAGTACTTC.